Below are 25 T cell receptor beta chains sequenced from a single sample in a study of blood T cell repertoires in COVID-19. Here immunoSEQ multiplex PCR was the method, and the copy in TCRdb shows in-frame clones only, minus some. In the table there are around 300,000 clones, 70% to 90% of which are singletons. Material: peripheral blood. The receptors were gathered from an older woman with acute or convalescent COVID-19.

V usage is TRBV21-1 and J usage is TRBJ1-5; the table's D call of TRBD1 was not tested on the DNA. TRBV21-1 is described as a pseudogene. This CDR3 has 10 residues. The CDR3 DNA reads TGTGCCAGCAGCAAAAGGGGGACGCATTTT. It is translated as CASSKRGTHF.

This CDR3 reads CATKKTEVDNSPLHF. The CDR3 DNA reads TGTGCCACCAAGAAAACCGAGGTAGACAATTCACCCCTCCACTTT. This chain joins TRBV27 and TRBJ1-6; D is undetermined. The V gene lost 10 bases and the J gene lost 7 bases, with 20 bases spanning the gap. CDR3 length: 15 amino acids. CDR1 MNHEY and CDR2 SMNVEV come from the germline V gene (reference sequence).

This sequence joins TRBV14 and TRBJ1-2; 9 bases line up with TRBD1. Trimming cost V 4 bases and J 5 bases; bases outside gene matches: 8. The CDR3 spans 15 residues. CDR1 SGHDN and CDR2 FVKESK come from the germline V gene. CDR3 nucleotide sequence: TGTGCCAGCAGCCGAGCCGGGACAGGGTCATATGGCTACACCTTC. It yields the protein CASSRAGTGSYGYTF.

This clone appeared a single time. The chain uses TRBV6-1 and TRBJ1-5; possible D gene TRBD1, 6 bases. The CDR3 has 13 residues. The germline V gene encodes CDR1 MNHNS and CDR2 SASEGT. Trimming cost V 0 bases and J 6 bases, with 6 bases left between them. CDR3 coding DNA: TGTGCCAGCAGTGAAGCCAGGGGTCAGCCCCAGCATTTT. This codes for CASSEARGQPQHF.

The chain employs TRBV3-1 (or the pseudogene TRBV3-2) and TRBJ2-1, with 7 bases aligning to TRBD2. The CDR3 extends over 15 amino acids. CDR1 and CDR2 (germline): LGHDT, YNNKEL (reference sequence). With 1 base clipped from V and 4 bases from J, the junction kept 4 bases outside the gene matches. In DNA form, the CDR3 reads TGTGCCAGCAGCCAAGGAGCGGGGAATTACAATGAGCAGTTCTTC. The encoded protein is CASSQGAGNYNEQFF.

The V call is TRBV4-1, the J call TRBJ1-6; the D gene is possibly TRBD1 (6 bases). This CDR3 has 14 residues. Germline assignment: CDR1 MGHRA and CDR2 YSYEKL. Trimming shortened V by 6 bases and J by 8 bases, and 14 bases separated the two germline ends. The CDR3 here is CASRQGNIHSPLHF. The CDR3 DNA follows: TGCGCCAGCAGGCAGGGGAACATACATTCACCCCTCCACTTT.

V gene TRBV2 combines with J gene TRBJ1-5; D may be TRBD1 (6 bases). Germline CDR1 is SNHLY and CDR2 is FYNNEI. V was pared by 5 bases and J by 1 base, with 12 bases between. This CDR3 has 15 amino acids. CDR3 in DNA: TGTGCCAGCAGTCCACAGGGAGCAAGCAATCAGCCCCAGCATTTT. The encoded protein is CASSPQGASNQPQHF.

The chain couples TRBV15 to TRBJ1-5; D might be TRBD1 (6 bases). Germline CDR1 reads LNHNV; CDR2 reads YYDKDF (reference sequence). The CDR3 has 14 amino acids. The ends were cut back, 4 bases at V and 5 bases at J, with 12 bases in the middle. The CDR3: CATSTRSGDQPQHF. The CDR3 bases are TGTGCCACCAGCACCCGTTCAGGGGATCAGCCCCAGCATTTT.

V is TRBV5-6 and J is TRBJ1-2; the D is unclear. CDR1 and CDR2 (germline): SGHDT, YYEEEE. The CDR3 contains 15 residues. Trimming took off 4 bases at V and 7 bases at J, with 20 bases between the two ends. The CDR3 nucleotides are TGTGCCAGCAGCCCCCAACGGGCGGACTGGGGTGGCTACACCTTC. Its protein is CASSPQRADWGGYTF.

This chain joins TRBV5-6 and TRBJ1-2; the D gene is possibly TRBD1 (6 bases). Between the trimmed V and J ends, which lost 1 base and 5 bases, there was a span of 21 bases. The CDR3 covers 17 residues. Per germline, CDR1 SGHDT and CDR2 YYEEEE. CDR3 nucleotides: TGTGCCAGCAGCTTGTCCCTCCCCGGGACACTGGGATATGGCTACACCTTC. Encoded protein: CASSLSLPGTLGYGYTF. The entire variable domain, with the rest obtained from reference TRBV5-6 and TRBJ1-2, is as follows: DAGVTQSPTHLIKTRGQQVTLRCSPKSGHDTVSWYQQALGQGPQFIFQYYEEEERQRGNFPDRFSGHQFPNYSSELNVNALLLGDSALYLCASSLSLPGTLGYGYTFGSGTRLTVV.

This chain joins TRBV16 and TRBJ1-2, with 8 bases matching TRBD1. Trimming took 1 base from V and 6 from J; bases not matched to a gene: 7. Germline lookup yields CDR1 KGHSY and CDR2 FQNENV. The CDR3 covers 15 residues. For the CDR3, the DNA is TGTGCCAGCAGCCAATATCGGACAGGGCGGGATGGCTACACCTTC. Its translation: CASSQYRTGRDGYTF.

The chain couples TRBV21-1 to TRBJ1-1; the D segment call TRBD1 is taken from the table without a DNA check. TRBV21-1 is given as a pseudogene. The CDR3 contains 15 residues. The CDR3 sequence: CASILRDRENTEAFF. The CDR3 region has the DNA TGTGCCAGCATCCTACGAGACAGGGAGAACACTGAAGCTTTCTTT.

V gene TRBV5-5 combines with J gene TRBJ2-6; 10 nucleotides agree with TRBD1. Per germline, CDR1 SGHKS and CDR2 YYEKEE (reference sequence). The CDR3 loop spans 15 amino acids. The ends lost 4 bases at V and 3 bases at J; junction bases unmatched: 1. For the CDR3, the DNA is TGTGCCAGCAGCGGACAGGGGGGTGGGGCCAACGTCCTGACTTTC. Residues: CASSGQGGGANVLTF.

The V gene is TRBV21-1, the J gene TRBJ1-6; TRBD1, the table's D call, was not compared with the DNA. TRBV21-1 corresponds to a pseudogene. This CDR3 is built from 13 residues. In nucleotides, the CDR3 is TGTGCCAGCAGGGGACACCAAAATTCACCCCTCCACTTT. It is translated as CASRGHQNSPLHF.

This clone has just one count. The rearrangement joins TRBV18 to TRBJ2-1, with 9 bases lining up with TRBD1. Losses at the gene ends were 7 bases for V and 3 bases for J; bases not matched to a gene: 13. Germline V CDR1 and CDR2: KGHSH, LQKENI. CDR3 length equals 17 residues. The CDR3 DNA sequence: TGTGCCAGCTACCCGGAAGTCGGACAGGGGCTCTACAATGAGCAGTTCTTC. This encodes CASYPEVGQGLYNEQFF.

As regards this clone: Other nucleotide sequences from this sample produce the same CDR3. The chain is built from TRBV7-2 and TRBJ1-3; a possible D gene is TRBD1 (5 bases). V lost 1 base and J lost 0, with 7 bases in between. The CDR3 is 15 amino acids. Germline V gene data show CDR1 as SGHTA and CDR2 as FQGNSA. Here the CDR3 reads CASSLGGGSGNTIYF. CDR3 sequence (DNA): TGTGCCAGCAGCTTAGGGGGCGGCTCTGGAAACACCATATATTTT.

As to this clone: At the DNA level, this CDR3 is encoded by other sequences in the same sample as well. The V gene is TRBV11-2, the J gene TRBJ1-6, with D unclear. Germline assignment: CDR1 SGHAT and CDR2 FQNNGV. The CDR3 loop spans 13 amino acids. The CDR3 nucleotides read TGTGCAAGCCGCAGCGTCTTTTTCGAGCCCCTCCACTTT. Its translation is CASRSVFFEPLHF.

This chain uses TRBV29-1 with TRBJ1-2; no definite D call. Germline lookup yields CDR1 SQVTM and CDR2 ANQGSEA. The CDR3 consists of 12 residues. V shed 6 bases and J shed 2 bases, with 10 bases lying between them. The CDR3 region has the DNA TGCAGCGTCGGAGGATTAAACTATGGCTACACCTTC. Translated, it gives CSVGGLNYGYTF.

The CDR3 coding sequence is TGTGCCAGCAGTTTAGGACAGGCCTATGGCTACACCTTC. It specifies CASSLGQAYGYTF. The J gene is TRBJ1-2, the V gene TRBV12-3 or TRBV12-4, with a tentative D call TRBD1 (6 bases). Trimming took off 1 base at V and 4 bases at J, with 7 bases between the two ends. The CDR3 has 13 amino acids.

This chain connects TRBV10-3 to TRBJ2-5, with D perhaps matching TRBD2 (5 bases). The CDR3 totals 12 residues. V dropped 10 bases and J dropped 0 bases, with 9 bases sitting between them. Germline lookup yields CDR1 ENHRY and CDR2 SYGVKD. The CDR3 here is CATLGNQETQYF. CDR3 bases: TGTGCCACCCTCGGGAACCAAGAGACCCAGTACTTC.

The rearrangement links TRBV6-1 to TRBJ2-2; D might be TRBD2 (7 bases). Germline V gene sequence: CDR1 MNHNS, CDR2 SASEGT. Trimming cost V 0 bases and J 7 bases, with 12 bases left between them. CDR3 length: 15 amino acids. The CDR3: CASSEAGGGYGELFF. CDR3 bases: TGTGCCAGCAGTGAAGCTGGGGGGGGCTACGGGGAGCTGTTTTTT.

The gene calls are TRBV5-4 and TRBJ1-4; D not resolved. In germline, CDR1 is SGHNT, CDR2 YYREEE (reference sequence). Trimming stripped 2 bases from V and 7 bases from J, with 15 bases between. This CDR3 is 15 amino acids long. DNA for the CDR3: TGTGCCAGCAGCTTAGGACCGGGGTTAGCTGAAAAACTGTTTTTT. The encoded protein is CASSLGPGLAEKLFF.

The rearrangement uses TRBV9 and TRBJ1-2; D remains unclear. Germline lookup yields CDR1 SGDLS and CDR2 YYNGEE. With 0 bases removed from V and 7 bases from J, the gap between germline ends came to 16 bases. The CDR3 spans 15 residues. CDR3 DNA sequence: TGTGCCAGCAGCGTAGACCCCGGGAGGGCCGGTGGCTACACCTTC. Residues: CASSVDPGRAGGYTF. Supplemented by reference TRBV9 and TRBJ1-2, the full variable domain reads DSGVTQTPKHLITATGQRVTLRCSPRSGDLSVYWYQQSLDQGLQFLIQYYNGEERAKGNILERFSAQQFPDLHSELNLSSLELGDSALYFCASSVDPGRAGGYTFGSGTRLTVV.

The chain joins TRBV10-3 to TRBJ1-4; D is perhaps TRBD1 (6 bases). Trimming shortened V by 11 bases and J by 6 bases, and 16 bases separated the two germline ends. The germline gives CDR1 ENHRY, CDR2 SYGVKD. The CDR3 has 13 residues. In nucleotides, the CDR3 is TGTGCCGTCTCTGGGGGCATCGATGAAAAACTGTTTTTT. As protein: CAVSGGIDEKLFF.

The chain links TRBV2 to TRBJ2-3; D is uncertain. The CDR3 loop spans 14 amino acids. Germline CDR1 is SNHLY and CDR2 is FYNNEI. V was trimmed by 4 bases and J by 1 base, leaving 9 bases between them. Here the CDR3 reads CASSALLRTDTQYF. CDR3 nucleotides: TGTGCCAGCAGTGCTCTACTACGCACAGATACGCAGTATTTT.